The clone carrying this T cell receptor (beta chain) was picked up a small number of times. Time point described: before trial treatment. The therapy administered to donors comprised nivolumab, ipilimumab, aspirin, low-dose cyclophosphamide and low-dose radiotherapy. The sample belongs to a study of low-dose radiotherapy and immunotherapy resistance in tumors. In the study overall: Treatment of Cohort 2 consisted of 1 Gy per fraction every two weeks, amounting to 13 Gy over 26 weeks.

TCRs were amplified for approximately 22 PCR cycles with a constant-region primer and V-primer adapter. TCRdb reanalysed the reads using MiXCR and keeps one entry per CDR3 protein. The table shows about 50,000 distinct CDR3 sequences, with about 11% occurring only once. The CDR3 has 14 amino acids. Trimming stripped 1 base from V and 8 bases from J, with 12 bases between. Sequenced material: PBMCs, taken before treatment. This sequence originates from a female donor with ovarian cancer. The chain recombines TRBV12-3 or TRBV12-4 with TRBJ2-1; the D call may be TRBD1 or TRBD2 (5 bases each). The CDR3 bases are TGTGCCAGCAGTTTAGGCGAGGGGATTGATGAGCAGTTCTTC. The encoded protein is CASSLGEGIDEQFF.